Listed below are T cell receptor beta chains from one sample, sequenced in a study of technical replicates of blood from several donors. Libraries were prepared by immunoSEQ multiplex PCR; TCRdb keeps only in-frame clonotypes and omits some of them. The sample has approximately 92,000 clones, approximately 95% seen once; the top ten hold around 0.3%. Material: T cells isolated from PBMCs. The receptors derive from a human donor in good health. CDR3s include the opening cysteine and the closing phenylalanine or tryptophan. A D gene is named only where the DNA matches it firmly. Not every row has a clone size; where given, it reads once, few, many or a size class.

clone_size: -
j_call: TRBJ1-5
v_call: TRBV7-2
d_call: -
cdr3_nt: TGTGCCAGCAGCGCAACAATCTCAGCGGGCCAGCCCCAGCATTTT
cdr3_aa: CASSATISAGQPQHF

clone_size: -
j_call: TRBJ1-2
v_call: TRBV4-3
d_call: TRBD1
cdr3_nt: TGCGCCAGCAGCCGGGACAGGGACTATGGCTACACCTTC
cdr3_aa: CASSRDRDYGYTF

clone_size: -
j_call: TRBJ2-1
v_call: TRBV18
d_call: -
cdr3_nt: TGTGCCAGCTCACCACCGAATCTTGGAGTCTTAGGCAATGAGCAGTTCTTC
cdr3_aa: CASSPPNLGVLGNEQFF

clone_size: -
j_call: TRBJ2-4
v_call: TRBV6-5
d_call: -
cdr3_nt: TGTGCCAGCAGTTACGGGCAGGGTAGGAACATTCAGTACTTC
cdr3_aa: CASSYGQGRNIQYF

clone_size: -
j_call: TRBJ2-1
v_call: TRBV7-2
d_call: TRBD2
cdr3_nt: TGTGCCAGCAGCTTATTAGCGGGAGGGGACAATGAGCAGTTCTTC
cdr3_aa: CASSLLAGGDNEQFF

clone_size: -
j_call: TRBJ1-3
v_call: TRBV4-2
d_call: -
cdr3_nt: TGTGCCAGCAGCCCGACAGGTAGCTCTGGAAACACCATATATTTT
cdr3_aa: CASSPTGSSGNTIYF

clone_size: -
j_call: TRBJ2-5
v_call: TRBV27
d_call: -
cdr3_nt: TGTGCCAGCAGTTTCGGGCCAAGCGGGACCCAGTACTTC
cdr3_aa: CASSFGPSGTQYF

clone_size: -
j_call: TRBJ2-1
v_call: TRBV28
d_call: TRBD2
cdr3_nt: TGTGCCATTCGAATGCCGGGACTAGCCAACAATGAGCAGTTCTTC
cdr3_aa: CAIRMPGLANNEQFF

clone_size: -
j_call: TRBJ2-5
v_call: TRBV7-9
d_call: TRBD2
cdr3_nt: TGTGCCAGCAGCTTTACCCGGGAGGGCCTCGGAGAGACCCAGTACTTC
cdr3_aa: CASSFTREGLGETQYF

clone_size: -
j_call: TRBJ2-4
v_call: TRBV27
d_call: -
cdr3_nt: TGTGCCAGCAGCCCGCATTTTAGAGGCAAAAACATTCAGTACTTC
cdr3_aa: CASSPHFRGKNIQYF

clone_size: -
j_call: TRBJ2-7
v_call: TRBV4-2
d_call: TRBD1
cdr3_nt: TGTGCCAGCAGCCGGGACAGTTACGAGCAGTACTTC
cdr3_aa: CASSRDSYEQYF

clone_size: -
j_call: TRBJ2-1
v_call: TRBV6-5
d_call: -
cdr3_nt: TGTGCCAGCTGGACGGGAGTGGGGAATGAGCAGTTCTTC
cdr3_aa: CASWTGVGNEQFF

clone_size: -
j_call: TRBJ2-1
v_call: TRBV4-3
d_call: -
cdr3_nt: TGCGCCAGCAGCCGGGGGAACAGGGAAGGCGAGCAGTTCTTC
cdr3_aa: CASSRGNREGEQFF

clone_size: -
j_call: TRBJ1-1
v_call: TRBV7-3
d_call: -
cdr3_nt: TGTGCCAGCAGCCCAGAGGCAGGGAGGATCACTGAAGCTTTCTTT
cdr3_aa: CASSPEAGRITEAFF

clone_size: few
j_call: TRBJ1-2
v_call: TRBV28
d_call: -
cdr3_nt: TGTGCCAGCAGCGGCGGGGACGGGCCTTATAGTGGCTACACCTTC
cdr3_aa: CASSGGDGPYSGYTF